A selection of T cell receptor beta chains follows, all from one sample in a study of T cell repertoires in cytomegalovirus infection. TCRdb redid the calling of the reads with MiXCR, one entry per CDR3 protein. Of some 400,000 distinct CDR3 sequences in the sample, approximately 30% were seen once. The sample comprised PBMCs. These receptors all stem from a human donor in good health (CMV status not recorded). Some clones in this sample may be carry-over from other donors' samples. Each CDR3 is given with its conserved first and last residue. D genes are given only for firm matches. Not every row has a clone size; where given, it reads once, few, many or a size class.

J gene: TRBJ1-2; V gene: TRBV11-1; D gene: NA; clone size: NA; CDR3 protein: CASSSRVDGYTF; CDR3 DNA: TGTGCCAGCAGCTCCAGGGTTGATGGCTACACCTTC
J gene: TRBJ1-2; V gene: TRBV5-5; D gene: NA; clone size: few; CDR3 protein: CASEKIFNYGYTF; CDR3 DNA: TGTGCCAGCGAGAAGATCTTTAACTATGGCTACACCTTC
J gene: TRBJ1-1; V gene: TRBV12-3/TRBV12-4; D gene: NA; clone size: few; CDR3 protein: CASSFESPYTEAFF; CDR3 DNA: TGTGCCAGCAGTTTTGAGAGCCCATACACTGAAGCTTTCTTT
J gene: TRBJ1-5; V gene: TRBV23-1; D gene: TRBD1; clone size: NA; CDR3 protein: CASSERGQPSRSNQPQHF; CDR3 DNA: TGCGCCAGCAGTGAGAGGGGACAGCCTAGCCGGAGCAATCAGCCCCAGCATTTT
J gene: TRBJ2-7; V gene: TRBV5-6; D gene: NA; clone size: few; CDR3 protein: CASSQQPESGQEQYF; CDR3 DNA: TGTGCCAGCAGCCAACAGCCCGAGAGCGGGCAGGAGCAGTACTTC
J gene: TRBJ1-5; V gene: TRBV19; D gene: NA; clone size: few; CDR3 protein: CASSPGGQQHF; CDR3 DNA: TGTGCCAGTAGTCCCGGTGGTCAGCAGCATTTT
J gene: TRBJ2-7; V gene: TRBV12-3/TRBV12-4; D gene: NA; clone size: many; CDR3 protein: CASSSGGSNSYEQYF; CDR3 DNA: TGTGCCAGCAGTTCCGGCGGTAGCAACTCCTACGAGCAGTACTTC
J gene: TRBJ2-3; V gene: TRBV12-3/TRBV12-4; D gene: TRBD2; clone size: NA; CDR3 protein: CASSASGGAVNTQYF; CDR3 DNA: TGTGCCAGCAGTGCCAGCGGGGGGGCCGTAAATACGCAGTATTTT
J gene: TRBJ2-6; V gene: TRBV7-6; D gene: NA; clone size: NA; CDR3 protein: CAMSFITGSGANFLTF; CDR3 DNA: TGTGCCATGAGCTTTATTACGGGCTCTGGGGCCAACTTCCTGACTTTC
J gene: TRBJ2-7; V gene: TRBV7-9; D gene: TRBD1; clone size: few; CDR3 protein: CASSRQGQSSYEQYF; CDR3 DNA: TGTGCCAGCAGCCGACAGGGTCAAAGCTCCTACGAGCAGTACTTC
J gene: TRBJ1-6; V gene: TRBV6-1; D gene: NA; clone size: few; CDR3 protein: CASSSDTGNGVNNSPLHF; CDR3 DNA: TGTGCCAGCAGTTCTGATACCGGGAACGGGGTTAACAATTCACCCCTCCACTTT
J gene: TRBJ2-1; V gene: TRBV28; D gene: NA; clone size: NA; CDR3 protein: CASSPKDVRDEQFF; CDR3 DNA: TGTGCCAGCAGTCCAAAAGACGTGCGGGATGAGCAGTTCTTC
J gene: TRBJ2-7; V gene: TRBV6-1; D gene: TRBD1; clone size: NA; CDR3 protein: CASSRTGRNSYEQYF; CDR3 DNA: TGTGCCAGCAGCAGGACAGGGCGGAACTCCTACGAGCAGTACTTC
J gene: TRBJ1-1; V gene: TRBV7-8; D gene: NA; clone size: many; CDR3 protein: CASTSAVMNTEAFF; CDR3 DNA: TGTGCCAGCACCTCAGCCGTAATGAACACTGAAGCTTTCTTT
J gene: TRBJ2-7; V gene: TRBV6-5; D gene: NA; clone size: few; CDR3 protein: CASYDTTYEQYF; CDR3 DNA: TGTGCCAGTTACGACACAACCTACGAGCAGTACTTC
J gene: TRBJ1-1; V gene: TRBV28; D gene: NA; clone size: NA; CDR3 protein: CASSSIQSGTEAFF; CDR3 DNA: TGTGCCAGCAGTTCCATTCAATCAGGCACTGAAGCTTTCTTT
J gene: TRBJ1-1; V gene: TRBV30; D gene: NA; clone size: few; CDR3 protein: CAWSRGRQNTEAFF; CDR3 DNA: TGTGCCTGGAGCCGTGGCAGGCAGAACACTGAAGCTTTCTTT
J gene: TRBJ2-7; V gene: TRBV24-1; D gene: NA; clone size: few; CDR3 protein: CATSDPRGPLTGEQYF; CDR3 DNA: TGTGCCACCAGTGACCCGCGAGGGCCCCTTACCGGCGAGCAGTACTTC
J gene: TRBJ2-3; V gene: TRBV6-1; D gene: NA; clone size: few; CDR3 protein: CASSELGGGARTDTQYF; CDR3 DNA: TGTGCCAGCAGTGAATTAGGGGGGGGCGCCCGCACAGATACGCAGTATTTT
J gene: TRBJ2-1; V gene: TRBV11-1; D gene: NA; clone size: NA; CDR3 protein: CASSLQTGTYNEQFF; CDR3 DNA: TGTGCCAGCAGCTTGCAGACAGGAACCTACAATGAGCAGTTCTTC
J gene: TRBJ1-1; V gene: TRBV2; D gene: NA; clone size: few; CDR3 protein: CASSEALGQGRAEAFF; CDR3 DNA: TGTGCCAGCAGTGAAGCGCTTGGGCAGGGGAGGGCTGAAGCTTTCTTT
J gene: TRBJ2-5; V gene: TRBV5-4; D gene: TRBD1; clone size: NA; CDR3 protein: CASSQTGQETQYF; CDR3 DNA: TGTGCCAGCAGTCAGACAGGGCAAGAGACCCAGTACTTC
J gene: TRBJ1-2; V gene: TRBV4-1; D gene: NA; clone size: many; CDR3 protein: CASSQRPQGLDGYTF; CDR3 DNA: TGCGCCAGCAGCCAAAGACCTCAGGGACTTGATGGCTACACCTTC
J gene: TRBJ2-1; V gene: TRBV6-2/TRBV6-3; D gene: TRBD2; clone size: NA; CDR3 protein: CASSLGLAGGLEQFF; CDR3 DNA: TGTGCCAGCAGCCTTGGACTAGCGGGGGGGCTAGAGCAGTTCTTC
J gene: TRBJ2-1; V gene: TRBV7-2; D gene: TRBD2; clone size: NA; CDR3 protein: CASSLAPAGGQNEQFF; CDR3 DNA: TGTGCCAGCAGCTTAGCCCCAGCGGGGGGGCAAAATGAGCAGTTCTTC
J gene: TRBJ2-2; V gene: TRBV7-2; D gene: TRBD2; clone size: many; CDR3 protein: CASSWWGAGSNTGELFF; CDR3 DNA: TGTGCCAGCAGTTGGTGGGGAGCGGGGTCGAACACCGGGGAGCTGTTTTTT
J gene: TRBJ1-2; V gene: TRBV7-9; D gene: NA; clone size: many; CDR3 protein: CASSFGQANYGYTF; CDR3 DNA: TGTGCCAGCAGCTTTGGGCAGGCTAACTATGGCTACACCTTC
J gene: TRBJ1-4; V gene: TRBV6-5; D gene: TRBD1; clone size: once; CDR3 protein: CASRREGTGVGKLFF; CDR3 DNA: TGTGCCAGCAGACGCGAGGGGACAGGGGTCGGAAAACTGTTTTTT